This record looks at one T cell receptor beta chain sequence and its context. Clones were sequenced by immunoSEQ multiplex PCR, and TCRdb holds only the in-frame ones, with some missing. The table shows hundreds of thousands of clones, with 74% occurring only once. This sample stems from a study of shared clonotypes between healthy human individuals. Turning to the study itself: In total, the donors were a couple of women and a few men aged 18 to 49.

Between the trimmed V and J ends, which lost 3 bases and 7 bases, there was a span of 15 bases. This CDR3 comprises 14 residues. Germline-derived CDR1 and CDR2 are LGHNA and YNFKEQ. Sequenced input: memory CD4+ T cells sorted from blood. Subset here: CD45RA-negative fraction. The receptor was derived from a woman in her twenties or thirties in good health. This chain links TRBV4-2 with TRBJ1-2; D is perhaps TRBD1 (6 bases). CDR3 nucleotide sequence: TGTGCCAGCAGCCAGGCACAGGGTGGTCTTGGCTACACCTTC. Protein product: CASSQAQGGLGYTF.